This T cell receptor beta chain is from a study of CD8+CD57+ T cells in acquired aplastic anemia. Study context: Sorting CD4+ and CD8+ cells gave DNA averaging approximately 3 ug. Study results and limitations: The number of CD8+ CDR3 sequences shared by patients and controls was roughly 30. The CD8+ Simpson's diversity of patients and controls was not significantly different.

With regard to this clonotype: What it binds is not known.

The germline gives CDR1 LNHDA, CDR2 SQIVND (reference sequence). The CDR3 runs to 16 residues. Trimming cost V 3 bases and J 4 bases, with 18 bases left between them. TCR beta VDJ and CDR3 profiles were obtained from a genomic DNA template. MiXCR, run by TCRdb on the reads, gives a single entry per CDR3 protein. Of about 400,000 distinct CDR3 sequences in the sample, 65% to 80% were seen once. Material for sequencing was sorted CD4+, CD8+, or CD8+CD57+ T cells (not recorded which) from PBMCs. This receptor was obtained from a human donor in good health, serving as a control. The rearrangement uses TRBV19 and TRBJ1-2; possibly TRBD1 for D (6 bases). CDR3 amino acids: CASSMDFTGFSYGYTF. CDR3 DNA sequence: TGTGCCAGTAGTATGGACTTCACAGGGTTTAGCTATGGCTACACCTTC.